This T cell receptor (beta chain) was documented in a study of identical twins. With V trimmed by 11 bases and J by 2 bases, 23 bases remained unmatched. Germline loops: CDR1 SNHLY, CDR2 FYNNEI. This CDR3 comprises 18 residues. Study observations and caveats: Shared out-of-frame alpha sequences (those common to twins) showed excess low generation probability.

As regards this clonotype: Its antigen is not identified.

The authors used template switching to add a universal primer site and gave cDNA unique molecular identifiers. TCRdb itself ran the 5' RACE reads through MiXCR, one entry per CDR3 protein. The repertoire holds 500,000 or so distinct CDR3 sequences, with over 11% as singletons. The same specimen was also included in a second study, on yellow fever vaccine responses in identical twins.

The J gene is TRBJ1-1, the V gene TRBV2; 7 bases are a match to TRBD1. The sequenced sample consisted of CD4+ T cells sorted from blood. This sequence was found in a woman between 18 and 29 years old in good health. The CDR3 coding sequence is TGTGCCCTCTGTTTAACGACGGGGACAGACTCTTTAAACACTGAAGCTTTCTTT. Its protein is CALCLTTGTDSLNTEAFF.